The 11 T cell receptor beta chains below come from one sample, sequenced in a study of blood T cell repertoires in COVID-19 (dated by TCRdb to about 2020). Libraries were built with the immunoSEQ multiplex PCR assay. Imported from immuneACCESS, the table was reduced by TCRdb to in-frame sequences with V and J called. These copies leave out some clones; in studies compared against another copy, an unresolved V gene accounts for under half, and the cause of the remainder is not known. The sample table lists approximately 440,000 clones, roughly 88% of them with a count of one. About 0.63% of the sample is held by the ten biggest clonotypes. Sequencing input: PBMCs or T cells enriched from blood (not recorded which). Receptors were obtained from a man between 18 and 29 years old who had recovered from COVID-19.

V usage is TRBV18 and J usage is TRBJ2-1; 9 bases are shared with TRBD1. Unmatched junction bases numbered 8, after V lost 2 bases and J lost 6 bases. Germline-derived CDR1 and CDR2 are KGHSH and LQKENI. The CDR3 has 16 amino acids. This CDR3 reads CASSPGQGLGSNEQFF. CDR3 sequence (DNA): TGTGCCAGCTCACCAGGACAGGGGCTCGGGAGCAATGAGCAGTTCTTC.

In this sample, this clone turned up once. This sequence joins TRBV19 and TRBJ2-2; TRBD1 matches at 7 bases. The CDR3 runs 14 residues. Germline CDR1 is LNHDA and CDR2 is SQIVND (reference sequence). V dropped 6 bases and J dropped 7; count of bases not matched to a gene: 8. Written as DNA, the CDR3 is TGTGCCAGTAGCAAAGACAGGGTCAGCGGGGAGCTGTTTTTT. Translated: CASSKDRVSGELFF.

This rearrangement joins TRBV5-4 to TRBJ1-2; 9 nucleotides line up with TRBD1. The CDR3 sequence is 17 residues long. The germline V gene encodes CDR1 SGHNT and CDR2 YYREEE (reference sequence). The V and J ends lost 4 bases and 0 bases, in that order; junction bases with no gene match: 10. DNA for the CDR3: TGTGCCAGCAGCCCATGGGACAGGGCCCTATCTAACTATGGCTACACCTTC. Protein sequence: CASSPWDRALSNYGYTF.

J is TRBJ1-6 and V is TRBV7-2; TRBD1 matches at 8 bases. Germline V CDR1 and CDR2: SGHTA, FQGNSA. V lost 5 bases and J lost 10; bases outside the gene matches: 10. The CDR3 covers 15 residues. The DNA for the CDR3 is TGTGCCAGCAGCGCTAACAGGGGGGTGTGGTCACCCCTCCACTTT. This encodes CASSANRGVWSPLHF.

Regarding this clone: This sample includes further DNA sequences coding for the same CDR3. The chain links TRBV5-6 to TRBJ2-7; D is uncertain. V lost 0 bases to trimming and J lost 1 base, with 2 bases between them. Germline V gene sequence: CDR1 SGHDT, CDR2 YYEEEE. The CDR3 length is 12 residues. CDR3 residues: CASSLASYEQYF. As DNA, the CDR3 is TGTGCCAGCAGCTTGGCATCCTACGAGCAGTACTTC.

The chain recombines TRBV10-3 with TRBJ1-5; tentatively, D is TRBD1 (6 bases). V was trimmed by 4 bases and J by 6 bases, leaving 13 bases between them. Germline CDR1 ENHRY, CDR2 SYGVKD. The CDR3 contains 14 residues. The CDR3 spells CAISGPQGGQPQHF. Here the CDR3 DNA reads TGTGCCATCAGTGGCCCACAGGGTGGTCAGCCCCAGCATTTT.

The sample holds one count of this clone. This sequence joins TRBV12-5 and TRBJ2-5; D might be TRBD2 (5 bases). The germline V gene has CDR1 LGHNT and CDR2 FRNRAP. The CDR3 has 14 residues. The V end was cut by 1 base, the J end by 4 bases, with 10 bases between. In DNA, the CDR3 is TGTGCTAGTGGTTTGGGGCTAGCACGAGAGACCCAGTACTTC. Translating it yields CASGLGLARETQYF.

V gene TRBV2 combines with J gene TRBJ2-3; D is possibly TRBD2 (6 bases). CDR1 and CDR2 from the germline V gene are SNHLY and FYNNEI. The CDR3 is 15 amino acids. Trimming took off 7 bases at V and 2 bases at J, with 16 bases between the two ends. This CDR3 reads CASTQASVDTDTQYF. The CDR3 region has the DNA TGTGCCAGCACCCAGGCTAGCGTAGACACAGATACGCAGTATTTT.

The gene calls are TRBV4-2 and TRBJ1-4, with 9 bases lining up with TRBD1. The J segment lost 8 bases and the V segment lost 4 bases, leaving 5 bases of the junction unmatched. The germline V gene has CDR1 LGHNA and CDR2 YNFKEQ. The CDR3 runs to 14 residues. The CDR3 loop is CASSPTGGSEKLFF. The CDR3 DNA reads as TGTGCCAGCAGCCCGACAGGGGGTTCGGAAAAACTGTTTTTT.

This chain connects TRBV11-2 to TRBJ1-6, with D uncertain. The CDR3 extends over 15 amino acids. Germline values: CDR1 SGHAT, CDR2 FQNNGV. V shed 0 bases and J shed 7 bases, with 10 bases lying between them. The DNA for the CDR3 is TGTGCCAGCAGCTTAGAATTGGCCCACAATTCACCCCTCCACTTT. Protein product: CASSLELAHNSPLHF.

V usage is TRBV7-6 and J usage is TRBJ2-2; TRBD2 matches 14 bases. In germline, CDR1 is SGHVS, CDR2 FNYEAQ. With 5 bases clipped from V and 4 bases from J, the junction kept 15 bases outside the gene matches. The CDR3 has 20 residues. The CDR3 nucleotides are TGTGCCAGCAGCAGCCCGGGACTAGCGGGAGTCGTCGGTGGCACCGGGGAGCTGTTTTTT. Translated: CASSSPGLAGVVGGTGELFF.